This record concerns one T cell receptor beta chain sequence. The antigen is not known. The assay was immunoSEQ multiplex PCR, and TCRdb's table has in-frame clones only and misses some. This sample carries 30,000 to 40,000 clones, around four fifths of them seen once, and the ten largest clones take about 22%. These data come from a study of OX40 agonist ivuxolimab in advanced cancers. Study in general: Clinicians treated patients with ivuxolimab, an agonistic anti-OX40 (CD134) antibody. Patients with prior anti-PD-1, anti-PD-L1 or anti-CTLA-4 therapy were eligible; 35% to 45% had some. Regarding the study as a whole: Determination of antigen specificity was not performed for the expanded peripheral T cells.

The CDR3 spans 13 residues. CDR1 and CDR2 (germline): MGHRA, YSYEKL. V lost 7 bases, J lost 1 base, and 9 bases lay in between. Material: CD4+ or CD8+ T cells sorted from blood, obtained in a trial of the OX40 agonist ivuxolimab. The receptor's source is an adult with an advanced solid tumor such as melanoma, head and neck, liver or kidney cancer. The chain recombines TRBV4-1 with TRBJ2-3, with D maybe TRBD2 (5 bases). The CDR3 DNA reads TGCGCCAGCATGGAGGTCGGCACAGATACGCAGTATTTT. Its translation is CASMEVGTDTQYF.